This TCR beta chain was sequenced for a study of OX40 agonist ivuxolimab in advanced cancers. Study overall: Subjects had a mean age of roughly 60 years, with a range of roughly 20 to 79; roughly 80% were male. Findings and limits, study-wide: Expanded clones belonging to CD8+ T cells outnumbered, on average, those of CD4+.

Points on this clone: As yet, its antigen is unknown.

Profiled with immunoSEQ multiplex PCR; TCRdb holds only in-frame clones, not every one. The sample holds tens of thousands of clones, around 89% seen once. The CDR3 sequence is 13 residues long. V was trimmed by 5 bases and J by 10 bases, leaving 17 bases between them. Germline CDR1 is MNHNY and CDR2 is SVGAGI (reference sequence). Blood was sampled at baseline, cycle 4 day 1, and cycle 7 day 1. The starting material was CD4+ or CD8+ T cells sorted from blood, obtained in a trial of the OX40 agonist ivuxolimab. This receptor was taken from an adult with an advanced solid tumor such as melanoma, head and neck, liver or kidney cancer. The rearrangement links TRBV6-6 to TRBJ2-5; TRBD2 might be the D (6 bases). The chain's CDR3 is CASSTSGGGDQYF. The CDR3 DNA reads TGTGCCAGCAGTACCAGTGGGGGAGGAGACCAGTACTTC.